This T cell receptor (beta chain) was obtained from a study of blood T cell repertoires in COVID-19. The CDR3 runs 15 residues. With V trimmed by 7 bases and J by 2 bases, 9 bases remained unmatched. Germline assignment: CDR1 MDHEN and CDR2 SYDVKM. Produced via immunoSEQ multiplex PCR; TCRdb's table is partial and in-frame only. Altogether around 100,000 clones are present, 84% being singletons, with the ten largest covering approximately 24%. Specimen: peripheral blood. This receptor was identified in a human donor in a cohort sampled during active COVID-19. This chain uses TRBV28 with TRBJ2-5, with 8 bases matching TRBD1. The CDR3 reads CASTRQGTGQETQYF. CDR3 DNA: TGTGCCAGCACCCGACAGGGGACGGGGCAAGAGACCCAGTACTTC.